Shown below are 30 T cell receptor beta chains from a single sample sequenced in a study of beta chain features in type 1 diabetes (dated by TCRdb to 2017 to 2018). The paper as a whole reports these results and caveats: A moderate but significant shortening of TCRB CDR3 length was observed in type 1 diabetes patients in all four CD4+ subsets.

Library construction relied on the immunoSEQ multiplex PCR assay. The entire amount of isolated RNA was reverse transcribed using the High Capacity cDNA Reverse Transcription Kit, so the sequenced TCRB transcripts were expressed ones. In TCRdb, the immuneACCESS table is reduced to in-frame sequences with V and J assigned. These tables do not hold every clone; where another copy was compared, an unresolved V gene accounts for under half, and the others remain unexplained. In all, the sample holds about 400,000 clones, and roughly 12% of those were seen once. The ten largest clonotypes hold 0.0095% to 0.011% of the sample. Their antigens remain unidentified. The sequenced sample consisted of naive CD4+ T cells from blood. This specimen's cell subset or site label, interpreted: true naive CD4+ T cells. These receptor sequences come from a woman in her late teens or twenties with type 1 diabetes.

This clone was recorded a few times. The V call is TRBV5-1, the J call TRBJ2-7; possibly TRBD1 for D (5 bases). The CDR3 consists of 13 residues. Trimming cost V 0 bases and J 6 bases, with 10 bases left between them. Germline loops: CDR1 SGHRS, CDR2 YFSETQ. In DNA form, the CDR3 reads TGCGCCAGCAGCTTGGGACAGCTCGGCGAGCAGTACTTC. This encodes CASSLGQLGEQYF.

This clone was seen only a few times. This chain connects TRBV19 to TRBJ1-2; D perhaps matches TRBD1 (5 bases). Germline V lookup: CDR1 LNHDA, CDR2 SQIVND (reference sequence). This CDR3 region has 13 residues. The V and J ends lost 5 bases and 1 base respectively, with 8 bases between them. The CDR3 nucleotides read TGTGCCAGTAGTTACAGGATTAACTATGGCTACACCTTC. Translated, it gives CASSYRINYGYTF.

This clone was seen a handful of times. The genes are TRBV25-1 and TRBJ2-5; no clear D gene. Germline values: CDR1 MGHDK, CDR2 SYGVNS. CDR3 size: 14 residues. The V gene lost 4 bases and the J gene lost 1 base, with 10 bases spanning the gap. The chain's CDR3 is CASSGAATQETQYF. Here the CDR3 DNA reads TGTGCCAGCAGTGGGGCAGCTACCCAAGAGACCCAGTACTTC.

The rearrangement uses TRBV28 and TRBJ2-7; D perhaps matches TRBD1 (6 bases). V was trimmed by 8 bases and J by 2 bases, leaving 13 bases between them. This CDR3 region has 13 residues. Germline CDR1 is MDHEN and CDR2 is SYDVKM. This chain's CDR3 is CASERTATYEQYF. Written as DNA, the CDR3 is TGTGCCAGCGAGAGGACAGCGACCTACGAGCAGTACTTC. Variable domain in full (rest from reference TRBV28 and TRBJ2-7): DVKVTQSSRYLVKRTGEKVFLECVQDMDHENMFWYRQDPGLGLRLIYFSYDVKMKEKGDIPEGYSVSREKKERFSLILESASTNQTSMYLCASERTATYEQYFGPGTRLTVT.

The chain is built from TRBV19 and TRBJ1-2; D gene ambiguous. The CDR3 runs 13 residues. Germline values: CDR1 LNHDA, CDR2 SQIVND (reference sequence). The V gene lost 7 bases and the J gene lost 2 bases, with 11 bases spanning the gap. CDR3 region: CASNSGLNYGYTF. The CDR3 DNA sequence: TGTGCCAGTAATTCAGGCTTAAACTATGGCTACACCTTC.

The chain is built from TRBV5-4 and TRBJ2-2; D is undetermined. V was cut by 0 bases and J by 7 bases, with 7 bases left in between. From germline, CDR1 is SGHNT and CDR2 YYREEE (reference sequence). The CDR3 is made up of 13 amino acids. The CDR3 reads CASSLDESGELFF. DNA for the CDR3: TGTGCCAGCAGCTTGGACGAGAGCGGGGAGCTGTTTTTT.

This chain links TRBV12-5 with TRBJ2-1; the match to TRBD2 covers 7 bases. The length of the CDR3 is 17 residues. Germline CDR1 reads LGHNT; CDR2 reads FRNRAP. V shed 2 bases and J 2 bases; nucleotides not matched to a gene: 9. CDR3 nucleotides: TGTGCTAGTGGTTTGCGATTAAGCGGGGTACCCTACAATGAGCAGTTCTTC. Its translation is CASGLRLSGVPYNEQFF.

This clone was seen a handful of times. The junction departs from germline at one end; a sequencing error may be responsible. The gene calls are TRBV6-5 and TRBJ2-7; D gene ambiguous. The CDR3 has 12 amino acids. The germline gives CDR1 MNHEY, CDR2 SVGAGI. The CDR3 spells CASSNSIYEQYF. The CDR3 bases are TGTGCCAGCAGTAACTCCATCTACGAGCAGTACTTC.

This clone was recorded a few times. CDR3 DNA: TGTGCCAGCAGCATACAGGGTAATGCTTTCTTT. This translates into CASSIQGNAFF. This rearrangement joins TRBV6-5 to TRBJ1-1, with D perhaps TRBD1 (6 bases). Germline V gene data show CDR1 as MNHEY and CDR2 as SVGAGI. Trimming cost V 6 bases and J 11 bases, with 13 bases left between them. This CDR3 contains 11 residues.

The V gene is TRBV10-3, the J gene TRBJ1-5; perhaps TRBD1 as D (6 bases). V was cut by 9 bases and J by 5 bases, with 20 bases left in between. The CDR3 spans 15 residues. Looked up from germline, CDR1 is ENHRY and CDR2 is SYGVKD. CDR3 in amino acids: CAISPVQGSDQPQHF. In nucleotides, the CDR3 is TGTGCCATTTCACCCGTACAGGGATCCGATCAGCCCCAGCATTTT.

This clone occurred a few times. The J gene is TRBJ1-1, the V gene TRBV2, with a weak D call TRBD1 (6 bases). V was pared by 6 bases and J by 0 bases, with 14 bases between. CDR1 and CDR2 (germline): SNHLY, FYNNEI. This CDR3 is built from 15 residues. CDR3: CASSDGQTMNTEAFF. The CDR3 region has the DNA TGTGCCAGCAGCGACGGACAGACCATGAACACTGAAGCTTTCTTT.

This clone was counted a few times. The chain links TRBV4-1 to TRBJ1-5, with D possibly being TRBD1 (6 bases). The CDR3 is 17 amino acids. Germline V gives CDR1 MGHRA, CDR2 YSYEKL. V was shortened by 4 bases and J by 0 bases, with 16 bases between the two germline ends. The CDR3 protein is CASSLGTNNPSNQPQHF. DNA of the CDR3: TGCGCCAGCAGCCTCGGGACAAATAATCCTAGCAATCAGCCCCAGCATTTT.

The rearrangement uses TRBV5-1 and TRBJ1-2; 8 bases agree with TRBD1. Germline V CDR1 and CDR2: SGHRS, YFSETQ. J was trimmed by 6 bases and V by 4 bases; bases with no gene match: 11. This CDR3 has 15 amino acids. This CDR3 is CASSPTTGAFHGYTF. The DNA of the CDR3 is TGCGCCAGCAGCCCGACGACAGGGGCATTTCATGGCTACACCTTC.

This rearrangement joins TRBV5-6 to TRBJ1-5; 8 nucleotides align to TRBD1. Germline loops: CDR1 SGHDT, CDR2 YYEEEE. V lost 4 bases, J lost 6 bases, and 6 bases stayed unmatched. CDR3 size: 14 residues. The CDR3 loop is CASSRTGSGQPQHF. In DNA form, the CDR3 reads TGTGCCAGCAGCCGGACAGGGTCCGGTCAGCCCCAGCATTTT.

The CDR3 DNA reads as TGTGCCAGCGGAACAGGGATTGGTAACTATGGCTACACCTTC. As protein: CASGTGIGNYGYTF. V gene TRBV28 combines with J gene TRBJ1-2; possible D gene TRBD1, 6 bases. In germline, CDR1 is MDHEN, CDR2 SYDVKM. This CDR3 is 14 amino acids long. The V end was cut by 8 bases, the J end by 1 base, with 14 bases between.

This chain links TRBV20-1 with TRBJ2-7; D perhaps matches TRBD1 (5 bases). The germline V gene encodes CDR1 DFQATT and CDR2 SNEGSKA (reference sequence). V was pared by 5 bases and J by 9 bases, with 14 bases between. The CDR3 contains 11 residues. CDR3 region: CSAPWGNAQYF. The CDR3 region has the DNA TGCAGTGCTCCGTGGGGCAACGCGCAGTACTTC.

This clone was found a few times. The chain employs TRBV29-1 and TRBJ2-1, with 13 bases aligning to TRBD2. Germline V lookup: CDR1 SQVTM, CDR2 ANQGSEA. After removal of 7 bases from V and 0 bases from J, the junction contained 9 bases not matched to a gene. The CDR3 runs to 17 residues. In nucleotides, the CDR3 is TGCAGCGGGGGACTAGCGGGATTTTCTAGCTCCTACAATGAGCAGTTCTTC. Translated: CSGGLAGFSSSYNEQFF.

This clone was found a few times. V usage is TRBV7-2 and J usage is TRBJ1-1; D is ambiguous. Germline V CDR1 and CDR2: SGHTA, FQGNSA. The germline V and J ends were trimmed by 0 bases and 3 bases, with 5 bases remaining between them. CDR3 length equals 13 residues. This chain's CDR3 is CASSLAQYTEAFF. DNA for the CDR3: TGTGCCAGCAGCTTAGCACAGTACACTGAAGCTTTCTTT.

The sample holds a few counts of this clone. J is TRBJ2-3 and V is TRBV15, with no clear D. The CDR3 contains 12 residues. The ends were cut back, 6 bases at V and 6 bases at J, with 10 bases in the middle. Germline V gene lookup returns CDR1 LNHNV and CDR2 YYDKDF (reference sequence). The CDR3 DNA follows: TGTGCCACCAGTCCCCGTTCGGATACGCAGTATTTT. This gives the protein CATSPRSDTQYF.

This clone turned up a few times. The genes are TRBV29-1 and TRBJ2-1; 11 positions agree with TRBD2. This CDR3 is built from 14 residues. The V and J ends lost 6 bases and 7 bases, in that order; junction bases with no gene match: 8. In germline, CDR1 is SQVTM, CDR2 ANQGSEA. CDR3 coding DNA: TGCAGCGTAAAGATAGCTAGCGGGGGGAATGAGCAGTTCTTC. Its protein is CSVKIASGGNEQFF.

This clone has only a few counts. The same CDR3 also results from other DNA sequences found in this sample. The chain is built from TRBV18 and TRBJ2-7; D remains unclear. Looked up from germline, CDR1 is KGHSH and CDR2 is LQKENI. V lost 5 bases, J lost 4 bases, and 9 bases lay in between. This CDR3 has 12 residues. In DNA form, the CDR3 reads TGTGCCAGCTCATCCGACATTTACGAGCAGTACTTC. Its translation: CASSSDIYEQYF.

This sequence joins TRBV5-6 and TRBJ2-7; weak D call: TRBD2 (6 bases). The V end was cut by 3 bases, the J end by 7 bases, with 17 bases between. Germline CDR1 SGHDT, CDR2 YYEEEE. CDR3 size: 14 residues. The CDR3 DNA reads as TGTGCCAGCAGCTCACCTGCGGGGCGGCGTGAGCAGTACTTC. Protein product: CASSSPAGRREQYF.

This clone was seen only once. J is TRBJ2-5 and V is TRBV7-2; D uncertain. V dropped 8 bases and J dropped 2 bases, with 6 bases sitting between them. The CDR3 extends over 11 amino acids. Germline-derived CDR1 and CDR2 are SGHTA and FQGNSA. This CDR3 is CASREQETQYF. The CDR3 DNA sequence: TGTGCCAGCCGTGAGCAAGAGACCCAGTACTTC.

This clone was picked up a small number of times. The chain links TRBV19 to TRBJ1-5; D remains ambiguous. Trimming took 3 bases from V and 7 from J, leaving 7 bases between them. Germline lookup yields CDR1 LNHDA and CDR2 SQIVND (reference sequence). CDR3 size: 12 residues. The CDR3 DNA sequence: TGTGCCAGTAGTATGGAGAGGCAGCCCCAGCATTTT. It yields the protein CASSMERQPQHF.

This clone was detected only a few times. The chain combines TRBV30 with TRBJ1-1; no clear D. V shed 3 bases and J shed 4 bases, with 12 bases lying between them. Germline V gives CDR1 GTSNPN, CDR2 SVGIG (reference sequence). The CDR3 length is 13 residues. The CDR3 sequence: CAWSLGGSTEAFF. The DNA of the CDR3 is TGTGCCTGGAGCTTGGGAGGTTCCACTGAAGCTTTCTTT.

J is TRBJ1-1 and V is TRBV7-8; 9 nucleotides match TRBD1. The CDR3 contains 14 residues. V lost 5 bases to trimming and J lost 10 bases; unmatched junction nucleotides: 11. CDR1 is SGHVS and CDR2 is FQNEAQ in the germline V gene. In DNA, the CDR3 is TGTGCCAGCAGCCCCGAACAGGGGGCGAGGGGAGCTTTCTTT. Translation: CASSPEQGARGAFF. Full variable domain (remainder filled in from reference TRBV7-8 and TRBJ1-1): GAGVSQSPRYKVAKRGQDVALRCDPISGHVSLFWYQQALGQGPEFLTYFQNEAQLDKSGLPSDRFFAERPEGSVSTLKIQRTQQEDSAVYLCASSPEQGARGAFFGQGTRLTVV.

This clone has a handful of counts. This chain uses TRBV6-5 with TRBJ2-2; D is perhaps TRBD2 (6 bases). Germline loops: CDR1 MNHEY, CDR2 SVGAGI. Between the trimmed V and J ends, which lost 11 bases and 7 bases, there was a span of 14 bases. This CDR3 comprises 12 residues. As DNA, the CDR3 is TGTGCCGCCGGGAGACGAAACGGGGAGCTGTTTTTT. Encoded protein: CAAGRRNGELFF.

The V and J genes are TRBV15 and TRBJ2-1, with 8 bases that match TRBD1. Germline CDR1 is LNHNV and CDR2 is YYDKDF (reference sequence). Unmatched junction bases numbered 11, after V lost 3 bases and J lost 4 bases. The CDR3 has 17 residues. The CDR3 bases are TGTGCCACCAGCAGCTATCAAGGACAGGGAAAGTACAATGAGCAGTTCTTC. This sequence encodes CATSSYQGQGKYNEQFF.

This clone was recorded a few times. Other DNA sequences in the same sample also yield this CDR3. The rearrangement uses TRBV7-2 and TRBJ2-3, with no clear D. The CDR3 spans 14 residues. V was trimmed by 4 bases and J by 0 bases, leaving 8 bases between them. CDR1 is SGHTA, CDR2 FQGNSA, per germline. In nucleotides, the CDR3 is TGTGCCAGCAGCTCGGCAGGTAGCACAGATACGCAGTATTTT. Protein product: CASSSAGSTDTQYF.

The chain has TRBV28 and TRBJ2-7, with a weak D call TRBD2 (6 bases). The germline V and J ends were trimmed by 5 bases and 3 bases, with 14 bases remaining between them. The CDR3 is 14 amino acids. Per germline, CDR1 MDHEN and CDR2 SYDVKM. In DNA form, the CDR3 reads TGTGCCAGCAGTCGGAGGGCCTTGGGCTACGAGCAGTACTTC. Translated: CASSRRALGYEQYF.